This TCR beta chain was sequenced for a study of blood T cell repertoires in COVID-19. For the study at large: COVID-19 samples collected from the United States, Italy and Spain covered acute and convalescent phases. PBMCs, B-cell-depleted T cells, or T cells were the source of the cDNA or gDNA that made up the material.

Original processing methods: Amplification of reference gene primers provided the estimated nucleated cell counts. The data were produced by immunoSEQ multiplex PCR, yet TCRdb's version contains in-frame clones alone and is incomplete. V and J calls and clone size follow that table, whereas D and trimming were derived from the DNA. Of roughly 360,000 clones listed, more than 75% are singletons. Trimming shortened V by 2 bases and J by 2 bases, and 6 bases separated the two germline ends. The CDR3 sequence is 13 residues long. The germline CDR1 and CDR2 sequences are MNHEY and SVGAGI. The clonotype comes from a human donor with acute or convalescent COVID-19. The donor label of this sample is uncertain. V gene TRBV6-5 combines with J gene TRBJ1-2; D gene ambiguous. Input material: peripheral blood. The CDR3 DNA is TGTGCCAGCAGTTACCAGGCGAACTATGGCTACACCTTC. Its protein product is CASSYQANYGYTF.